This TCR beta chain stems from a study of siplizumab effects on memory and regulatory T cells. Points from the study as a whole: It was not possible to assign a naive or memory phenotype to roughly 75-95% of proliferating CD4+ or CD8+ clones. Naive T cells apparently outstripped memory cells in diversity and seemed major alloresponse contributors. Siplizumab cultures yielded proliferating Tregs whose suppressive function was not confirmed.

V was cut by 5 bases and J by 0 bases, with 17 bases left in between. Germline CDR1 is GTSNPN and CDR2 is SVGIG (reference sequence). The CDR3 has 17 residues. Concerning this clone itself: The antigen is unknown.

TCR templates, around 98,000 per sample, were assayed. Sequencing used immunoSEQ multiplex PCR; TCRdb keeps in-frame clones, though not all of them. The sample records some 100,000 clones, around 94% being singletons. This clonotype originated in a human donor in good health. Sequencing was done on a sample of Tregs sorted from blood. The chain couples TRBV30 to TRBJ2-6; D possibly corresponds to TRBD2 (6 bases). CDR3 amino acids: CAWRGLSQYSGANVLTF. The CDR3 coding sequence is TGTGCCTGGCGGGGACTCAGCCAATACTCTGGGGCCAACGTCCTGACTTTC. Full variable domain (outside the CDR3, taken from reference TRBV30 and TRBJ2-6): SQTIHQWPATLVQPVGSPLSLECTVEGTSNPNLYWYRQAAGRGLQLLFYSVGIGQISSEVPQNLSASRPQDRQFILSSKKLLLSDSGFYLCAWRGLSQYSGANVLTFGAGSRLTVL.